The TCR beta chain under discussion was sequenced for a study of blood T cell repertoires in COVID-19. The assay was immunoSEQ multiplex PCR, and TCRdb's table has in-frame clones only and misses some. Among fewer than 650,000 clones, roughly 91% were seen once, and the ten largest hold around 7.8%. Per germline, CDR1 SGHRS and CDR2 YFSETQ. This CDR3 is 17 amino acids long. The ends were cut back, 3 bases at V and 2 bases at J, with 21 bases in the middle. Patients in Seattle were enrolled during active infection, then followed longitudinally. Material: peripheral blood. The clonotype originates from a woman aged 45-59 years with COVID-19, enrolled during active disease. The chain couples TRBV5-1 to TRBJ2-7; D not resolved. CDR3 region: CASSSYILQAPAYEQYF. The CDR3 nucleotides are TGCGCCAGCAGCTCCTACATTCTCCAGGCCCCCGCCTACGAGCAGTACTTC.